Given below is one T cell receptor beta chain in context. Its antigen is unidentified. PCR primers comprised 60 Vbeta and 13 Jbeta primers. Libraries were prepared by immunoSEQ multiplex PCR; TCRdb keeps only in-frame clonotypes and omits some of them. The repertoire holds about 150,000 clones, with about 60% as singletons. This entry comes from a study of cytomegalovirus exposure and HLA in healthy donors. At the level of the study: Counted in an early data release were about 85 million unique TCRs from HLA-typed donors.

Germline V lookup: CDR1 SGHRS, CDR2 YFSETQ. V lost 4 bases, J lost 4 bases, and 18 bases lay in between. This CDR3 is built from 16 residues. General observations from the study: The study flagged approximately 180 TCR beta chains as cytomegalovirus-associated.

J is TRBJ1-3 and V is TRBV5-1, with D possibly matching TRBD1 (6 bases). Material: PBMCs. This receptor was taken from a woman aged 60-75 years in good health and CMV-seropositive. CDR3 sequence: CASSQEGQLRGNTIYF. CDR3 bases: TGCGCCAGCAGCCAGGAAGGACAGTTGCGGGGAAACACCATATATTTT.